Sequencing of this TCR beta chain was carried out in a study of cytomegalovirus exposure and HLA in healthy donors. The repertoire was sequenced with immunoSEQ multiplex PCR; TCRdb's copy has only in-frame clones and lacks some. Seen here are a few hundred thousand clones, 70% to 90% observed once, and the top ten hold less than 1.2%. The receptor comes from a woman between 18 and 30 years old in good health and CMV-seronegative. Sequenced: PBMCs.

CDR3 coding DNA: TGTGCCAGCAGTTACGGCCCCGGGACAGGGAGGTATGGCTACACCTTC. This translates into CASSYGPGTGRYGYTF. The chain uses TRBV6-5 and TRBJ1-2; 9 nucleotides match TRBD1. Per germline, CDR1 MNHEY and CDR2 SVGAGI. V dropped 2 bases and J dropped 5; count of bases not matched to a gene: 9. The CDR3 consists of 16 residues.